This T cell receptor (beta chain) was captured by sequencing in a study of blood T cells in healthy people across ages. For the second PCR, which ran for about 7 to 11 cycles, a sample-barcoded 5' primer and a J-beta primer mix were used. TCRdb redid the calling of the 5' RACE reads with MiXCR, one entry per CDR3 protein. The data contain some 760,000 distinct CDR3 sequences, approximately 25% of them singletons. General study points: In older individuals, TCR beta diversity per million T cells was lower, falling roughly linearly with age. Researchers deemed the diversity estimates from one million T cells underestimates.

This CDR3 spans 14 amino acids. Trimming shortened V by 5 bases and J by 9 bases, and 17 bases separated the two germline ends. Germline CDR1 and CDR2: SGHDN and FVKESK. Details on this clonotype: Its specificity is not known.

In addition, the sample was reused for a study of T cells of mothers and their children. That report adds: A few healthy Caucasian mothers gave samples, and so did their six children. The TCR beta CDR3 read count exceeded 9.5 million for each mother and was approximately 3 million for each child.

The receptor was derived from a boy younger than 18 in good health. Sample: blood. The V call is TRBV14, the J call TRBJ2-1, with D perhaps TRBD1 or TRBD2 (5 bases each). CDR3 DNA sequence: TGTGCCAGCAGCGGAACCCTAGAGGGGCTTGAGCAGTTCTTC. It is translated as CASSGTLEGLEQFF.